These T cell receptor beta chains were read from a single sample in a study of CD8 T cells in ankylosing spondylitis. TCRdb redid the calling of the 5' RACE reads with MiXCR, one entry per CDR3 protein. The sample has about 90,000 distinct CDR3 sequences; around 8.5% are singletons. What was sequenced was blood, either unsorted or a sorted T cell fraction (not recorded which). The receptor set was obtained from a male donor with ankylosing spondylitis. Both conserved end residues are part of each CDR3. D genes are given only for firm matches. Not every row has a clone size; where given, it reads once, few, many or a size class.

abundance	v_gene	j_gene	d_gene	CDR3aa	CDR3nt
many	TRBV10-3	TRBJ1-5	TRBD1	CAISEEGANQPQHF	TGTGCCATCAGTGAAGAGGGGGCAAATCAGCCCCAGCATTTT
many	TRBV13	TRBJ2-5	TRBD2	CASSPEGTSGAQETQYF	TGTGCCAGCAGCCCCGAGGGAACTAGCGGGGCTCAAGAGACCCAGTACTTC
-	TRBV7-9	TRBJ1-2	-	CASSLWDGYTF	TGTGCCAGCAGCTTATGGGATGGCTACACCTTC
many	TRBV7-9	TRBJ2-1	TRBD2	CASSAPSGDYNEQFF	TGTGCCAGCAGCGCCCCTAGCGGGGACTACAATGAGCAGTTCTTC
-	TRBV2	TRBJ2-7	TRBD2	CASGLAGAAYEQYF	TGTGCCAGCGGGCTAGCGGGAGCTGCCTACGAGCAGTACTTC
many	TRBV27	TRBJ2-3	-	CASSFHRTDTQYF	TGTGCCAGCAGTTTTCATCGCACAGATACGCAGTATTTT
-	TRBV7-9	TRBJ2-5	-	CASSLVAGVRETQYF	TGTGCCAGCAGCTTAGTTGCTGGGGTGCGAGAGACCCAGTACTTC
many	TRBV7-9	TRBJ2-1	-	CASSLAVEVDEQFF	TGTGCCAGCAGCTTAGCGGTAGAGGTTGATGAGCAGTTCTTC
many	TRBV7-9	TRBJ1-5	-	CASSPTVGNQPQHF	TGTGCCAGCAGCCCGACAGTGGGCAATCAGCCCCAGCATTTT
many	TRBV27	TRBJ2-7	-	CASSNRDGYEQYF	TGTGCCAGCAGCAATCGGGACGGGTACGAGCAGTACTTC
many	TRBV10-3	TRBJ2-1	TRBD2	CAISESVLAGGPVGNEQFF	TGTGCCATCAGTGAGTCGGTACTAGCGGGAGGGCCCGTCGGAAATGAGCAGTTCTTC
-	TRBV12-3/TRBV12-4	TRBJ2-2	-	CASSLLRENTGELFF	TGTGCCAGCAGTTTGTTGCGGGAGAACACCGGGGAGCTGTTTTTT
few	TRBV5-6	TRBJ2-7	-	CASTYGGGAYEQYF	TGTGCCAGCACTTACGGTGGCGGAGCCTACGAGCAGTACTTC